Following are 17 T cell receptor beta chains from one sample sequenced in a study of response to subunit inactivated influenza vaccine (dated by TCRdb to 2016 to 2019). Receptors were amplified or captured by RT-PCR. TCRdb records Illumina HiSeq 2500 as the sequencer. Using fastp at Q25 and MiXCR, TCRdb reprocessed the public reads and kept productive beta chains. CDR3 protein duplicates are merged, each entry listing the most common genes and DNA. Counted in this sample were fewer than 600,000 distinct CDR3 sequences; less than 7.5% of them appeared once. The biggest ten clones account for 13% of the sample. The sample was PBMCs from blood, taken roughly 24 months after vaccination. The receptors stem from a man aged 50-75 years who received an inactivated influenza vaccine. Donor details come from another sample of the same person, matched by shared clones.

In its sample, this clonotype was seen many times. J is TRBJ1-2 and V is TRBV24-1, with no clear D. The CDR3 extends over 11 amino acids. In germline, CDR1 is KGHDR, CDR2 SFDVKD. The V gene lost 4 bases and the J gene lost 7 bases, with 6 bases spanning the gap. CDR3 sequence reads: CATSEGSGYTF. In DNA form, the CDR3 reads TGTGCCACCAGTGAAGGCAGTGGCTACACCTTC.

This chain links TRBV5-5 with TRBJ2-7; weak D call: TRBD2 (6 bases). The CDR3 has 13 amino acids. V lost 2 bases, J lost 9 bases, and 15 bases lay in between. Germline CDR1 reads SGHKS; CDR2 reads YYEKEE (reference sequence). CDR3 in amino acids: CASSLENRDSQYF. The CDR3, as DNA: TGTGCCAGCAGCTTAGAAAACCGGGACTCGCAGTACTTC.

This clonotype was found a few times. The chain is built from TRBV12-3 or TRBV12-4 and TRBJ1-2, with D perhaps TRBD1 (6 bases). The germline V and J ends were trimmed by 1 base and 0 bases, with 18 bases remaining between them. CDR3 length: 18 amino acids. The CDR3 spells CASSLVRGYRVANYGYTF. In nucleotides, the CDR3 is TGTGCCAGCAGTTTAGTCAGGGGTTACAGGGTAGCTAACTATGGCTACACCTTC.

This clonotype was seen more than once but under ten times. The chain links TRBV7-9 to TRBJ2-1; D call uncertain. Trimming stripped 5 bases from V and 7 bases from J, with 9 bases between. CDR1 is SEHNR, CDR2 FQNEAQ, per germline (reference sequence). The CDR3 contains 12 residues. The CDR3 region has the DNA TGTGCCAGCAGCCGCGGTACTAATGAGCAGTTCTTC. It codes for CASSRGTNEQFF.

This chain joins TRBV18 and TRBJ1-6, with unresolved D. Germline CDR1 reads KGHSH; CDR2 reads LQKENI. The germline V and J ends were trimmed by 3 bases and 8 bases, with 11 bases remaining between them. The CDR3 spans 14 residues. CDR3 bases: TGTGCCAGCTCACCGTCTGGGGTTTATTCACCCCTCCACTTT. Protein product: CASSPSGVYSPLHF.

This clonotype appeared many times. The CDR3, as DNA: TGTGCCAGCAGCTTAGTTGGGCAGACCAATGAGCAGTTCTTC. Translated, it gives CASSLVGQTNEQFF. The chain recombines TRBV11-2 with TRBJ2-1; no clear D. The CDR3 totals 14 residues. CDR1 and CDR2 (germline): SGHAT, FQNNGV. V was clipped by 1 base and J by 6 bases, with 10 bases between them.

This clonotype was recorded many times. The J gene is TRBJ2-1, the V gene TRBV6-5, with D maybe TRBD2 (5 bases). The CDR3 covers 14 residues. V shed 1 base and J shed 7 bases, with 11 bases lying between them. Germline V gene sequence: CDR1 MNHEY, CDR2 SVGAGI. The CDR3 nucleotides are TGTGCCAGCAGTTACTTAGCACTAGTAAATGAGCAGTTCTTC. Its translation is CASSYLALVNEQFF.

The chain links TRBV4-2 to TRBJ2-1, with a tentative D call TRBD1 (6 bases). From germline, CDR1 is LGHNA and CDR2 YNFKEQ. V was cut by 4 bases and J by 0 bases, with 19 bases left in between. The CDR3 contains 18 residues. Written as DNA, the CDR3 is TGTGCCAGCAGCCGACGCTTGACAGGAGGTTCCTCCTACAATGAGCAGTTCTTC. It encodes CASSRRLTGGSSYNEQFF.

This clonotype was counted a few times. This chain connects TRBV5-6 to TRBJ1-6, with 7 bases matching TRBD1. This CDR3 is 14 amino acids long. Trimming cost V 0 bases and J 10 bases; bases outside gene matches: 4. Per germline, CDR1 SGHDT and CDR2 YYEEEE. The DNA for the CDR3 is TGTGCCAGCAGCTTGGGACAGGGACTCTCACCCCTCCACTTT. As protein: CASSLGQGLSPLHF.

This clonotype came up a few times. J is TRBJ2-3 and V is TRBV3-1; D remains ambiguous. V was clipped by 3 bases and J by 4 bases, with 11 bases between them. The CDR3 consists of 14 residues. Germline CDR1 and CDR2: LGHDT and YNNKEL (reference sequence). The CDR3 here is CASSQSGVPDTQYF. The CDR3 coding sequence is TGTGCCAGCAGCCAGTCAGGAGTCCCAGATACGCAGTATTTT.

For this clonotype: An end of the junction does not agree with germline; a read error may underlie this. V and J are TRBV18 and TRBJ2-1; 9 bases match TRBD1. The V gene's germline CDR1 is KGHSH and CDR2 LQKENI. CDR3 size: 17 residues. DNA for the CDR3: TGTGCCAGCTCAAGTACAGGGGGCTGGGGGACCTACGATGAGCAGTTCTTC. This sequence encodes CASSSTGGWGTYDEQFF. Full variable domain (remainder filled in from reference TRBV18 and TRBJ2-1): NAGVMQNPRHLVRRRGQEARLRCSPMKGHSHVYWYRQLPEEGLKFMVYLQKENIIDESGMPKERFSAEFPKEGPSILRIQQVVRGDSAAYFCASSSTGGWGTYDEQFFGPGTRLTVL.

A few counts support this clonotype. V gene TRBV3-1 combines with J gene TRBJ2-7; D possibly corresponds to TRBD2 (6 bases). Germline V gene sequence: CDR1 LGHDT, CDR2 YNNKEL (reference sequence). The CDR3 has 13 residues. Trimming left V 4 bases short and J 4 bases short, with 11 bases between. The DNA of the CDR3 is TGTGCCAGCAGCCCACACGGGGGATACGAGCAGTACTTC. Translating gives CASSPHGGYEQYF.

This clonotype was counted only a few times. CDR3 DNA sequence: TGTGCCACCAGCAGGTTCGAAGGGGCGGCCAATGAGCAGTTCTTC. Amino acid sequence: CATSRFEGAANEQFF. V is TRBV15 and J is TRBJ2-1; D may be TRBD1 (5 bases). This CDR3 has 15 residues. In germline, CDR1 is LNHNV, CDR2 YYDKDF (reference sequence). V lost 3 bases, J lost 6 bases, and 15 bases lay in between. Based on the CDR3 plus reference TRBV15 and TRBJ2-1, the full variable domain is DAMVIQNPRYQVTQFGKPVTLSCSQTLNHNVMYWYQQKSSQAPKLLFHYYDKDFNNEADTPDNFQSRRPNTSFCFLDIRSPGLGDTAMYLCATSRFEGAANEQFFGPGTRLTVL.

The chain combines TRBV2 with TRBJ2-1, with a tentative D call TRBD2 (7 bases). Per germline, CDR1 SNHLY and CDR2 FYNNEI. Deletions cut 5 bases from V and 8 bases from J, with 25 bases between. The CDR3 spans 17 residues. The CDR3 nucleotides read TGTGCCAGCAGTCCCCCGTCGGGGGGCAGGGCCACTGATGAGCAGTTCTTC. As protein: CASSPPSGGRATDEQFF. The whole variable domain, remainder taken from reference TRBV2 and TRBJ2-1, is EPEVTQTPSHQVTQMGQEVILRCVPISNHLYFYWYRQILGQKVEFLVSFYNNEISEKSEIFDDQFSVERPDGSNFTLKIRSTKLEDSAMYFCASSPPSGGRATDEQFFGPGTRLTVL.

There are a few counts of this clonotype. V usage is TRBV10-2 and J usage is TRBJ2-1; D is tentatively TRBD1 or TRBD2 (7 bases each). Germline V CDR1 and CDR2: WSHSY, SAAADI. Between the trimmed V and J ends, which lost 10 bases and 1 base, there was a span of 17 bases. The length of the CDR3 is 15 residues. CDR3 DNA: TGCGCCATTCTCGCAGGGGGGGCTTCCTACAATGAGCAGTTCTTC. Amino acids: CAILAGGASYNEQFF.

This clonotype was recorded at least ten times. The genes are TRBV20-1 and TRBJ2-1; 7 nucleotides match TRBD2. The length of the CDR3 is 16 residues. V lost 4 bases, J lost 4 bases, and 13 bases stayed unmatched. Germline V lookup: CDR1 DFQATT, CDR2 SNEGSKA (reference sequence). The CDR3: CSAIRASGRFYNEQFF. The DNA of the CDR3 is TGCAGTGCTATTAGGGCTAGCGGCAGGTTTTACAATGAGCAGTTCTTC.

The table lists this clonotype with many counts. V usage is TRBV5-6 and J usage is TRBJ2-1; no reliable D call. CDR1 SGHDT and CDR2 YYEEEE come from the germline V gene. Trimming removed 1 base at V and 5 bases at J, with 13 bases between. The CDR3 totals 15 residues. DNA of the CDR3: TGTGCCAGCAGCTTGCCACTATTAGGGAACAATGAGCAGTTCTTC. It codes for CASSLPLLGNNEQFF.